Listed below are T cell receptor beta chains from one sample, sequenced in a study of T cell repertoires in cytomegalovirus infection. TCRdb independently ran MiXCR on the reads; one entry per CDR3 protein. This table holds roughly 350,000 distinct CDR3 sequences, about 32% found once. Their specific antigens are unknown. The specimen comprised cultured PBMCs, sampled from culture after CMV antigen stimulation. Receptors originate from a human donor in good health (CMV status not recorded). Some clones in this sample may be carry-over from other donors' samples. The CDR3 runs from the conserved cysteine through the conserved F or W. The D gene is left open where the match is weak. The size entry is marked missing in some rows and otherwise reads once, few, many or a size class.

CDR3: CAISQAVEETQYF
DNA: TGTGCCATCTCCCAGGCTGTCGAAGAGACCCAGTACTTC
D: -
size: -
J: TRBJ2-5
V: TRBV10-3

CDR3: CASKKASSTDTQYF
DNA: TGTGCCAGCAAGAAGGCGTCTAGCACAGATACGCAGTATTTT
D: -
size: few
J: TRBJ2-3
V: TRBV6-5

CDR3: CAISEEGDEQFF
DNA: TGTGCCATCAGTGAGGAAGGGGATGAGCAGTTCTTC
D: -
size: -
J: TRBJ2-1
V: TRBV10-3

CDR3: CASSFRGVGYGYTF
DNA: TGTGCCAGCAGCTTCAGGGGAGTGGGCTATGGCTACACCTTC
D: -
size: many
J: TRBJ1-2
V: TRBV7-2

CDR3: CASSTPGQVNQPQHF
DNA: TGTGCCAGCAGCACCCCGGGACAGGTCAATCAGCCCCAGCATTTT
D: TRBD1
size: -
J: TRBJ1-5
V: TRBV6-1

CDR3: CASSHMGETEAFF
DNA: TGCGCCAGCAGCCATATGGGGGAAACTGAAGCTTTCTTT
D: -
size: -
J: TRBJ1-1
V: TRBV4-3

CDR3: CASSQGQLDTEAFF
DNA: TGTGCCAGCAGCCAAGGACAGCTTGACACTGAAGCTTTCTTT
D: -
size: -
J: TRBJ1-1
V: TRBV7-8

CDR3: CASSLALTGLAGDTDTQYF
DNA: TGTGCCAGCAGCTTAGCCCTCACTGGACTAGCGGGAGACACAGATACGCAGTATTTT
D: TRBD2
size: -
J: TRBJ2-3
V: TRBV7-2

CDR3: CSVRAGRYQETQYF
DNA: TGCAGCGTTCGGGCGGGGAGGTACCAAGAGACCCAGTACTTC
D: -
size: -
J: TRBJ2-5
V: TRBV29-1

CDR3: CASSYSDLNTEAFF
DNA: TGTGCCAGCAGTTACTCTGACCTGAACACTGAAGCTTTCTTT
D: -
size: many
J: TRBJ1-1
V: TRBV6-6

CDR3: CASSLYAGVRGNEQFF
DNA: TGTGCCAGCAGTTTATACGCGGGAGTGAGGGGCAATGAGCAGTTCTTC
D: TRBD2
size: -
J: TRBJ2-1
V: TRBV28

CDR3: CASSFGSGLNEQFF
DNA: TGTGCCAGCAGCTTTGGTAGCGGGCTCAATGAGCAGTTCTTC
D: TRBD2
size: -
J: TRBJ2-1
V: TRBV7-9

CDR3: CASSLGDRGAGQPQHF
DNA: TGTGCCAGCAGCTTAGGGGATCGGGGGGCTGGTCAGCCCCAGCATTTT
D: -
size: many
J: TRBJ1-5
V: TRBV7-2

CDR3: CASSYGGQKAFF
DNA: TGTGCCAGCAGTTACGGAGGACAGAAAGCTTTCTTT
D: -
size: few
J: TRBJ1-1
V: TRBV6-2/TRBV6-3

CDR3: CASSESSPVGGYTF
DNA: TGTGCCAGCAGTGAGTCTAGCCCGGTCGGTGGCTACACCTTC
D: -
size: few
J: TRBJ1-2
V: TRBV6-1

CDR3: CSAGLGTPNQPQHF
DNA: TGCAGTGCCGGTTTAGGGACACCCAATCAGCCCCAGCATTTT
D: -
size: -
J: TRBJ1-5
V: TRBV20-1

CDR3: CASSQAGGPQHF
DNA: TGCGCCAGCAGCCAAGCGGGGGGACCCCAGCATTTT
D: -
size: -
J: TRBJ1-5
V: TRBV4-1

CDR3: CASSSGGGTYTDTQYF
DNA: TGTGCCAGCAGCTCAGGGGGCGGAACCTACACAGATACGCAGTATTTT
D: TRBD1
size: -
J: TRBJ2-3
V: TRBV7-4

CDR3: CASSFLRGGLAGADTQYF
DNA: TGTGCCAGCAGTTTCCTCCGAGGAGGACTAGCGGGAGCAGATACGCAGTATTTT
D: TRBD2
size: few
J: TRBJ2-3
V: TRBV12-3/TRBV12-4

CDR3: CASSLGQGVGNTKYF
DNA: TGTGCCAGCAGTTTAGGACAGGGGGTCGGAAACACCAAATATTTT
D: TRBD1
size: -
J: TRBJ1-3
V: TRBV12-3/TRBV12-4

CDR3: CASSWTGISTDTQYF
DNA: TGTGCCAGCAGTTGGACGGGGATCAGCACAGATACGCAGTATTTT
D: -
size: -
J: TRBJ2-3
V: TRBV6-2/TRBV6-3

CDR3: CASSLMGRTLNQPQHF
DNA: TGTGCCAGCAGCTTAATGGGACGGACCCTCAATCAGCCCCAGCATTTT
D: -
size: few
J: TRBJ1-5
V: TRBV7-2

CDR3: CASSLANRENIQYF
DNA: TGCGCCAGCAGCTTGGCCAATAGGGAAAACATTCAGTACTTC
D: -
size: once
J: TRBJ2-4
V: TRBV5-1

CDR3: CASSPFGTTTGELFF
DNA: TGTGCCAGCAGTCCATTCGGGACTACCACCGGGGAGCTGTTTTTT
D: TRBD2
size: few
J: TRBJ2-2
V: TRBV6-2/TRBV6-3

CDR3: CASSQEGTGRGGPLHF
DNA: TGCGCCAGCAGCCAAGAGGGGACAGGGCGTGGCGGACCCCTCCACTTT
D: TRBD1
size: -
J: TRBJ1-6
V: TRBV4-3

CDR3: CASRVQGSSNQPQHF
DNA: TGTGCCAGCAGGGTACAGGGATCGAGCAATCAGCCCCAGCATTTT
D: -
size: few
J: TRBJ1-5
V: TRBV12-3/TRBV12-4

CDR3: CASWEGRADTQYF
DNA: TGTGCCAGTTGGGAGGGGCGAGCAGATACGCAGTATTTT
D: TRBD2
size: -
J: TRBJ2-3
V: TRBV19

CDR3: CASSSSKGETQYF
DNA: TGCGCCAGCAGCTCTAGTAAGGGGGAGACCCAGTACTTC
D: -
size: many
J: TRBJ2-5
V: TRBV5-1

CDR3: CASSLLGRGVETQYF
DNA: TGTGCCAGCAGCTTATTGGGCAGGGGCGTCGAGACCCAGTACTTC
D: -
size: few
J: TRBJ2-5
V: TRBV7-2

CDR3: CASSQERGGRETQYF
DNA: TGCGCCAGCAGCCAAGAGAGAGGGGGCAGGGAGACCCAGTACTTC
D: TRBD1
size: -
J: TRBJ2-5
V: TRBV4-1

CDR3: CASSTWTSLIYNEQFF
DNA: TGTGCCAGCAGCACGTGGACTAGCCTCATCTACAATGAGCAGTTCTTC
D: TRBD2
size: few
J: TRBJ2-1
V: TRBV7-2

CDR3: CASSLLAVNTGELFF
DNA: TGTGCCAGCAGCTTACTAGCGGTTAACACCGGGGAGCTGTTTTTT
D: TRBD2
size: few
J: TRBJ2-2
V: TRBV7-6

CDR3: CASSESAIQETQYF
DNA: TGCGCCAGCAGTGAGTCGGCTATCCAAGAGACCCAGTACTTC
D: -
size: -
J: TRBJ2-5
V: TRBV10-1

CDR3: CASSFTGQASYEQYF
DNA: TGTGCCAGCAGCTTCACAGGACAGGCCTCCTACGAGCAGTACTTC
D: TRBD1
size: few
J: TRBJ2-7
V: TRBV7-2

CDR3: CASSSDRSPSYEQYF
DNA: TGTGCCAGCAGCTCCGACAGGTCCCCTTCCTACGAGCAGTACTTC
D: -
size: many
J: TRBJ2-7
V: TRBV7-2

CDR3: CATSRGSSYEQYF
DNA: TGTGCCACTTCGCGCGGGAGCTCCTACGAGCAGTACTTC
D: TRBD2
size: -
J: TRBJ2-7
V: TRBV6-5

CDR3: CASSSLAGVQETQYF
DNA: TGTGCCAGCAGCTCCCTAGCGGGGGTACAAGAGACCCAGTACTTC
D: TRBD2
size: many
J: TRBJ2-5
V: TRBV7-2

CDR3: CASSFIPEDNEKLFF
DNA: TGTGCCAGCAGCTTTATTCCAGAGGATAATGAAAAACTGTTTTTT
D: -
size: -
J: TRBJ1-4
V: TRBV7-2

CDR3: CASSPGQGTEAFF
DNA: TGTGCCAGCAGCCCCGGACAGGGCACTGAAGCTTTCTTT
D: TRBD1
size: many
J: TRBJ1-1
V: TRBV7-2

CDR3: CASTQSGTSVYNEQFF
DNA: TGTGCCAGCACACAGTCCGGGACTAGCGTCTACAATGAGCAGTTCTTC
D: TRBD2
size: few
J: TRBJ2-1
V: TRBV28

CDR3: CSVEGPRQKAKNIQYF
DNA: TGCAGCGTTGAAGGGCCCCGCCAGAAAGCCAAAAACATTCAGTACTTC
D: -
size: -
J: TRBJ2-4
V: TRBV29-1

CDR3: CASSTTGDLAKNIQYF
DNA: TGTGCCAGCAGCACGACAGGGGACCTAGCCAAAAACATTCAGTACTTC
D: TRBD1
size: few
J: TRBJ2-4
V: TRBV7-6

CDR3: CASRPPSGGLYNEQFF
DNA: TGCGCCAGCAGACCACCTAGCGGGGGGCTCTACAATGAGCAGTTCTTC
D: TRBD2
size: -
J: TRBJ2-1
V: TRBV5-1

CDR3: CASSWDPDTQYF
DNA: TGTGCCAGCAGTTGGGACCCAGATACGCAGTATTTT
D: -
size: -
J: TRBJ2-3
V: TRBV2

CDR3: CASSPQGRQPQHF
DNA: TGTGCCAGCAGCCCACAGGGACGGCAGCCCCAGCATTTT
D: -
size: many
J: TRBJ1-5
V: TRBV7-2

CDR3: CASSYRTGALAGAGNEQFF
DNA: TGTGCCAGCAGCTATAGGACAGGGGCGCTAGCGGGTGCGGGCAATGAGCAGTTCTTC
D: -
size: many
J: TRBJ2-1
V: TRBV7-2

CDR3: CASSLSVFPDPTDTQYF
DNA: TGTGCCAGCAGTTTATCGGTTTTTCCGGACCCCACAGATACGCAGTATTTT
D: -
size: -
J: TRBJ2-3
V: TRBV27

CDR3: CASATWAGRQETRYF
DNA: TGTGCCAGCGCTACGTGGGCGGGGAGGCAAGAGACCCGGTACTTC
D: -
size: -
J: TRBJ2-5
V: TRBV28

CDR3: CASSGIGRRDTQYF
DNA: TGTGCCAGCAGTGGAATCGGGAGGCGGGATACGCAGTATTTT
D: TRBD2
size: many
J: TRBJ2-3
V: TRBV11-2

CDR3: CASSPDAGFGGTEAFF
DNA: TGTGCCAGTAGTCCAGACGCAGGGTTTGGGGGGACTGAAGCTTTCTTT
D: -
size: -
J: TRBJ1-1
V: TRBV19

CDR3: CSARKGGRVPDTQYF
DNA: TGCAGTGCTAGGAAGGGCGGGAGGGTGCCAGATACGCAGTATTTT
D: TRBD2
size: -
J: TRBJ2-3
V: TRBV20-1

CDR3: CASSPSWEAGGPNGELFF
DNA: TGTGCCAGCAGCCCCAGCTGGGAAGCGGGAGGGCCTAACGGGGAGCTGTTTTTT
D: TRBD2
size: many
J: TRBJ2-2
V: TRBV7-8

CDR3: CASSAVGQKGDTQYF
DNA: TGTGCCAGCAGCGCTGTAGGACAAAAGGGAGATACGCAGTATTTT
D: -
size: few
J: TRBJ2-3
V: TRBV7-2

CDR3: CASSSHVASGTDTQYF
DNA: TGTGCCAGCAGCTCCCACGTAGCTAGCGGCACAGATACGCAGTATTTT
D: -
size: -
J: TRBJ2-3
V: TRBV7-2

CDR3: CSAIGLAGAYEQYF
DNA: TGCAGTGCTATTGGACTAGCCGGGGCCTACGAGCAGTACTTC
D: TRBD2
size: few
J: TRBJ2-7
V: TRBV20-1